This T cell receptor (beta chain) was profiled in a study of T cell responses to AZD1222 COVID-19 vaccine. Study-wide context: The analysis combined second doses at about 4 or about 12 weeks.

Some clones are missing from TCRdb's copy, which holds only in-frame ones; the method was immunoSEQ multiplex PCR. There are 93,000 or so clones in the sample; 91% occur only once, and around 45% lies in the top ten. Trimming removed 6 bases from V and 0 bases from J, with 9 bases in between. Germline V gene data show CDR1 as MNHEY and CDR2 as SVGAGI. This CDR3 contains 15 residues. Study-wide results and caveats: Of spike-specific TCRs, nearly half reportedly target regions left unmutated in variants. Spike-specific TCR repertoires showed rising breadth and depth after two AZD1222 doses. Females made up more of the donors, who were largely white British, and clonal diversity may have come out too low.

Of note for this clone: As yet, its antigen is unknown.

This sequence originates from an adult in good health. The specimen was peripheral blood, collected on day 0 of AZD1222 vaccination. The V call is TRBV6-5, the J call TRBJ2-6; D perhaps matches TRBD2 (5 bases). The CDR3 DNA sequence: TGTGCCAGCAGCGGGATCAACTCTGGGGCCAACGTCCTGACTTTC. Translating gives CASSGINSGANVLTF.